The 8 T cell receptor beta chains below come from one sample, sequenced in a study of CD8+ T cells in alopecia areata. Extracted RNA was reverse transcribed, and the resulting cDNA served as sequencing template. Using immunoSEQ multiplex PCR, the repertoire was profiled, and TCRdb retains in-frame clones only, with some absent. The repertoire consists of around 140,000 clones, with about half occurring once and the leading ten covering 0.85% to 1%. This specimen was CD4+ T cells sorted from blood, taken at week 0. All receptors derive from a human donor with alopecia areata.

This clone was seen only a few times. J is TRBJ1-4 and V is TRBV7-2; the match to TRBD1 covers 7 bases. V lost 8 bases and J lost 7; bases outside the gene matches: 4. Germline CDR1 is SGHTA and CDR2 is FQGNSA. The CDR3 is made up of 12 amino acids. The CDR3 DNA sequence: TGTGCCAGCGGTGACAGGGCTGAAAAACTGTTTTTT. It codes for CASGDRAEKLFF.

This chain joins TRBV5-1 and TRBJ2-3; no definite D call. V was pared by 3 bases and J by 0 bases, with 11 bases between. Germline V gives CDR1 SGHRS, CDR2 YFSETQ. CDR3 length: 15 residues. The CDR3 sequence is CASSSRTASTDTQYF. The CDR3 DNA follows: TGCGCCAGCAGCTCGAGGACGGCTAGCACAGATACGCAGTATTTT.

The CDR3 bases are TGCGCCAGCAGCCCGGAGGGGGGGGCCGGCGAGCAGTACTTC. Encoded protein: CASSPEGGAGEQYF. V is TRBV5-1 and J is TRBJ2-7; possible D gene TRBD2, 7 bases. V lost 4 bases, J lost 6 bases, and 17 bases lay in between. The CDR3 is 14 residues long. Germline CDR1 and CDR2: SGHRS and YFSETQ.

The table lists this clone with a count of one. The CDR3, as DNA: TGTGCCAGCAGCTTAGCGCGGCTGCGAACCCAGTACTTC. Its translation is CASSLARLRTQYF. This sequence joins TRBV7-2 and TRBJ2-5; D not certain. Trimming left V 0 bases short and J 8 bases short, with 10 bases between. Germline V CDR1 and CDR2: SGHTA, FQGNSA. The CDR3 runs to 13 residues.

The CDR3 is CAWSPGQGQTQYF. The CDR3 DNA follows: TGTGCCTGGAGTCCCGGACAGGGGCAGACCCAGTACTTC. The chain combines TRBV30 with TRBJ2-5; 9 nucleotides line up with TRBD1. After removal of 2 bases from V and 6 bases from J, the junction contained 4 bases not matched to a gene. The CDR3 runs 13 residues. In germline, CDR1 is GTSNPN, CDR2 SVGIG (reference sequence).

The chain has TRBV6-5 and TRBJ2-7, with 7 positions matching TRBD1. The CDR3 length is 14 residues. Germline CDR1 and CDR2: MNHEY and SVGAGI. Trimming at V came to 6 bases and at J to 4 bases, leaving 9 bases not matched to a gene. The CDR3 reads CASRRGTAGYEQYF. Written as DNA, the CDR3 is TGTGCCAGCAGACGTGGGACAGCCGGGTACGAGCAGTACTTC.

This clone was seen a single time. The chain uses TRBV6-6 and TRBJ2-3; D is ambiguous. V dropped 6 bases and J dropped 4 bases, with 5 bases sitting between them. The CDR3 loop spans 11 amino acids. The germline V gene has CDR1 MNHNY and CDR2 SVGAGI (reference sequence). The CDR3 nucleotides are TGTGCCAGCAGCGATTCAGATACGCAGTATTTT. It is translated as CASSDSDTQYF.

This clone was detected a few times. V and J are TRBV28 and TRBJ2-7; D gene ambiguous. With 6 bases removed from V and 5 bases from J, the gap between germline ends came to 14 bases. Germline V CDR1 and CDR2: MDHEN, SYDVKM. The CDR3 is 13 residues long. Here the CDR3 reads CASSNTGRDEQYF. The DNA of the CDR3 is TGTGCCAGCAGCAACACCGGCCGTGACGAGCAGTACTTC.